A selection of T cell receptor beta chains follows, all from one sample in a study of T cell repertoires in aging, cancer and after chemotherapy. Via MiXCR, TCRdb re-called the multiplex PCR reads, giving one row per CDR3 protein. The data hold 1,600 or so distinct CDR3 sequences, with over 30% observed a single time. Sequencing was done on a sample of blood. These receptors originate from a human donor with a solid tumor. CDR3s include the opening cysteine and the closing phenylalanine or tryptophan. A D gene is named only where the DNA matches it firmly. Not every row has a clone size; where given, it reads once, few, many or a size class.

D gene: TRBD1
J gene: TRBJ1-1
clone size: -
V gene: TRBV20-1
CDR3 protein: CSARGQGDENTEAFF
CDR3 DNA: TGCAGTGCTAGAGGACAGGGGGACGAGAACACTGAAGCTTTCTTT

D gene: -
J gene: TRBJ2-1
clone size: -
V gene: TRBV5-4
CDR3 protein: CASSLRGIYNEQFF
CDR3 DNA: TGTGCCAGCAGCTTACGGGGGATATACAATGAGCAGTTCTTC

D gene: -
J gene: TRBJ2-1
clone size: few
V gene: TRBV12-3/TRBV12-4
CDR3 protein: CASSHPRGGATADQYNEQFF
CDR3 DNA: TGTGCCAGCAGTCACCCCCGAGGGGGGGCGACTGCAGACCAGTACAATGAGCAGTTCTTC

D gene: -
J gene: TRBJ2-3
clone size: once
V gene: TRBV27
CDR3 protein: CASSPLSTDTQYF
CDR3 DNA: TGTGCCAGCAGTCCCCTGAGCACAGATACGCAGTATTTT

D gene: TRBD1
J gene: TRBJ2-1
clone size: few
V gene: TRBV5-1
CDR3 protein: CASSRTGGYNEQFF
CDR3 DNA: TGCGCCAGCAGCCGGACAGGGGGATACAATGAGCAGTTCTTC

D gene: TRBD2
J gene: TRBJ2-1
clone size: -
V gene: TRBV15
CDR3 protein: CATSSGLAGGYRQFF
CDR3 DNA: TGTGCCACCAGCTCAGGACTAGCGGGGGGGTATCGGCAGTTCTTC

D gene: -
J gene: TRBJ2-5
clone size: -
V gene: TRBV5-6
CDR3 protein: CASSSIGQGFETQYF
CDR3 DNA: TGTGCCAGCTCCTCCATTGGGCAGGGGTTTGAGACCCAGTACTTC

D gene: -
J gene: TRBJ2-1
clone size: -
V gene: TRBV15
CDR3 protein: CATSRDDGSYNEQFF
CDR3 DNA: TGTGCCACCAGCAGAGACGACGGCTCCTACAATGAGCAGTTCTTC

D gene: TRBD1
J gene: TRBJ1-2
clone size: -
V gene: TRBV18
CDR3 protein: CASSETGGDYGYTF
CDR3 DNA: TGTGCCAGCTCAGAGACAGGGGGCGACTATGGCTACACCTTC

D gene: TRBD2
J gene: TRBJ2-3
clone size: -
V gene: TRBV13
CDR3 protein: CASSLGWREKDTQYF
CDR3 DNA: TGTGCCAGCAGCTTAGGATGGCGGGAGAAAGATACGCAGTATTTT

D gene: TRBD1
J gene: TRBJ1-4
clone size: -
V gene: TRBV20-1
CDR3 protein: CSARNYGTVREKLFF
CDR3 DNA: TGCAGTGCTAGAAACTACGGGACAGTGCGTGAAAAACTGTTTTTT

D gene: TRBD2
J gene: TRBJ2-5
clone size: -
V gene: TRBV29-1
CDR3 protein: CSVAGAGWETQYF
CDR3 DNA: TGCAGCGTTGCGGGAGCGGGATGGGAGACCCAGTACTTC

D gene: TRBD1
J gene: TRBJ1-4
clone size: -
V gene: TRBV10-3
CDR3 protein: CAIKSSNRGPNEKLFF
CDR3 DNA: TGTGCCATTAAATCTTCTAACAGGGGACCTAATGAAAAACTGTTTTTT

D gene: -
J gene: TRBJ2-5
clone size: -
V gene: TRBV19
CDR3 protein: CASSIGEGILGETQYF
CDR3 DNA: TGTGCCAGTAGTATTGGAGAGGGGATTTTGGGAGAGACCCAGTACTTC

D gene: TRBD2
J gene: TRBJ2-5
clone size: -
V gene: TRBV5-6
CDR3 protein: CASSLTSGGQETQYF
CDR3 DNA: TGTGCCAGCAGCTTGACTAGCGGGGGCCAAGAGACCCAGTACTTC

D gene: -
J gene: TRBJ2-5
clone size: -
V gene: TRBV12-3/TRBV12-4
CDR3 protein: CASSKPYAPGPLGETQYF
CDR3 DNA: TGTGCCAGCAGTAAACCTTACGCGCCGGGCCCCCTAGGGGAGACCCAGTACTTC

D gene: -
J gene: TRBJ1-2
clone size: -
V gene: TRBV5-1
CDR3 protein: CASSLVPGTGGYTF
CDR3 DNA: TGCGCCAGCAGCTTGGTGCCCGGGACGGGTGGCTACACCTTC

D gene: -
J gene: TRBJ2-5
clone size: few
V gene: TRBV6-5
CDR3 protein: CASSNYRVAAPQETQYF
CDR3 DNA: TGTGCCAGCAGTAATTACAGGGTTGCGGCACCACAAGAGACCCAGTACTTC

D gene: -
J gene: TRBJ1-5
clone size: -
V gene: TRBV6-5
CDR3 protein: CASSSDVGPQHF
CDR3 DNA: TGTGCCAGCAGTTCGGACGTGGGGCCCCAGCATTTT

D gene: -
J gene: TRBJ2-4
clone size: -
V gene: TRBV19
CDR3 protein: CASSIGGGFGKNIQYF
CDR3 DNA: TGTGCCAGTAGTATAGGTGGGGGGTTCGGCAAAAACATTCAGTACTTC

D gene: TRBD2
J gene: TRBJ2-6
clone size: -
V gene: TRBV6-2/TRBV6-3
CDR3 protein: CASRRLADDSGANVLTF
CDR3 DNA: TGTGCCAGCAGACGACTAGCGGATGATTCTGGGGCCAACGTCCTGACTTTC

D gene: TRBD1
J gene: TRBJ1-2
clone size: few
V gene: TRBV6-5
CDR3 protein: CASSPPRDRSYGYTF
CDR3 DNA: TGTGCCAGCAGCCCTCCCCGGGACAGAAGCTATGGCTACACCTTC

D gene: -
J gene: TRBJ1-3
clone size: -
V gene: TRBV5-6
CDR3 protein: CASSVRGGSGNTIYF
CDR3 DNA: TGTGCCAGCAGCGTCCGGGGTGGGTCTGGAAACACCATATATTTT

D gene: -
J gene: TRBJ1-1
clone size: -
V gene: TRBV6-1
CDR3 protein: CASSERIGHTEAFF
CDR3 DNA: TGTGCCAGCAGTGAAAGAATCGGACACACTGAAGCTTTCTTT

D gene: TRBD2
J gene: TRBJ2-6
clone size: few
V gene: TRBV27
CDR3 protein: CASSYSGGASGANVLTF
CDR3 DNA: TGTGCCAGCAGTTATAGCGGGGGGGCAAGTGGGGCCAACGTCCTGACTTTC

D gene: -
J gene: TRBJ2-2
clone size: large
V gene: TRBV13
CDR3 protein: CASSSGTYATNTGELFF
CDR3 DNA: TGTGCCAGCAGCTCCGGGACCTACGCCACGAACACCGGGGAGCTGTTTTTT

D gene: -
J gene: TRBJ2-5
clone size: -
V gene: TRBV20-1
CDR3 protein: CSARDHLDSFQETQYF
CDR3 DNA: TGCAGTGCTAGAGATCATCTCGACAGTTTCCAAGAGACCCAGTACTTC

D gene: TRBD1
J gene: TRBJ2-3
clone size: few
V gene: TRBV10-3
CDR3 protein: CAIRASTGASTDTQYF
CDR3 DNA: TGTGCCATCAGAGCCTCAACAGGGGCCAGCACAGATACGCAGTATTTT

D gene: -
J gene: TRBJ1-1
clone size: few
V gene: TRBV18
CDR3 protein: CASSPQGDTNTEAFF
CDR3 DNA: TGTGCCAGCTCACCACAAGGGGATACGAACACTGAAGCTTTCTTT

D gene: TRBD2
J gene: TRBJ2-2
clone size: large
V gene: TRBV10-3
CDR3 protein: CAISEVAGATGELFF
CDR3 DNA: TGTGCCATCAGTGAGGTGGCGGGAGCCACCGGGGAGCTGTTTTTT

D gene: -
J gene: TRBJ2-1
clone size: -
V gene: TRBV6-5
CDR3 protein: CASSGIAEHNEQFF
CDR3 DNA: TGTGCCAGCAGTGGAATAGCGGAACACAATGAGCAGTTCTTC

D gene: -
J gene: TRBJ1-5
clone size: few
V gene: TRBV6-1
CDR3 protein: CASRNAEGGNQPQHF
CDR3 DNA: TGTGCCAGCAGGAACGCCGAGGGAGGCAATCAGCCCCAGCATTTT

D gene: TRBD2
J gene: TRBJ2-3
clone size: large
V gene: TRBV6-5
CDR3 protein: CASSYASGSGTDTQYF
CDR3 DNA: TGTGCCAGCAGTTACGCTAGCGGGAGTGGGACAGATACGCAGTATTTT

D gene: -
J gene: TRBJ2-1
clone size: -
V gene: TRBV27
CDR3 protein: CVSSLFGEDNEQFF
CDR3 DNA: TGTGTTAGCAGTCTTTTCGGGGAGGACAATGAGCAGTTCTTC

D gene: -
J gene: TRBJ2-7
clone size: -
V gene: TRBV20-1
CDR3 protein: CSARDPPPSYEQYF
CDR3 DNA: TGCAGTGCTAGAGATCCACCCCCAAGCTACGAGCAGTACTTC

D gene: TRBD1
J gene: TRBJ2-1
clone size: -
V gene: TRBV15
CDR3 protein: CATSRDFFTGGTAYNEQFF
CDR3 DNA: TGTGCCACCAGCAGAGATTTTTTTACAGGGGGGACGGCCTACAATGAGCAGTTCTTC

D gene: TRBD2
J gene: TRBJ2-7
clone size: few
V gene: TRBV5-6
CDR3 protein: CASSPALRGGTGEQYF
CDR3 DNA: TGTGCCAGCAGCCCAGCGCTACGCGGGGGAACGGGCGAGCAGTACTTC

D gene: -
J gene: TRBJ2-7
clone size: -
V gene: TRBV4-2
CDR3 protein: CASRGPGKNFYEQYF
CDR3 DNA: TGCGCCAGCCGGGGGCCGGGGAAAAACTTCTACGAGCAGTACTTC

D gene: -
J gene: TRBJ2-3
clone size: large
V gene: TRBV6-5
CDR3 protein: CASLSLAERGTDTQYF
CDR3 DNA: TGTGCCAGCCTTTCCTTAGCGGAGCGAGGGACAGATACGCAGTATTTT

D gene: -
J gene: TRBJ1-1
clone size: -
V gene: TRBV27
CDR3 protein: CASRGFGNLYTEAFF
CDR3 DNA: TGTGCCAGCCGGGGATTCGGGAACCTGTACACTGAAGCTTTCTTT

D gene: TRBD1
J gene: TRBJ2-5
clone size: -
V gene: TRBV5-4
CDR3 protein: CASSFQGEETQYF
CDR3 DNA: TGTGCCAGCAGCTTTCAGGGGGAAGAGACCCAGTACTTC

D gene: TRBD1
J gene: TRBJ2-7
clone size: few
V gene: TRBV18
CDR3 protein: CASSPPTGTPYEQYF
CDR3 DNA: TGTGCCAGCTCACCACCGACAGGGACCCCCTACGAGCAGTACTTC

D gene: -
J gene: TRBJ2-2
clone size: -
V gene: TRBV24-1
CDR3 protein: CATRVSTGELFF
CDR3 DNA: TGTGCCACCAGGGTGAGCACCGGGGAGCTGTTTTTT

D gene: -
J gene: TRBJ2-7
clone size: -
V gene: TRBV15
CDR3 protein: CATSAGLVTYEQYF
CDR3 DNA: TGTGCCACCAGCGCGGGTTTGGTGACCTACGAGCAGTACTTC